These 18 T cell receptor beta chains originate from one sample sequenced in a study of T cell responses to AZD1222 COVID-19 vaccine. Produced via immunoSEQ multiplex PCR; TCRdb's table is partial and in-frame only. The table records 100,000 or so clones, 85% to 90% of them present only once. Sequencing used peripheral blood, obtained on day 0 of AZD1222 vaccination. Source of these receptors: an adult in good health.

The gene calls are TRBV4-1 and TRBJ1-2; 9 positions agree with TRBD1. This CDR3 has 14 amino acids. The germline V gene encodes CDR1 MGHRA and CDR2 YSYEKL. Trimming removed 4 bases from V and 2 bases from J; junction bases left unmatched: 2. In DNA, the CDR3 is TGCGCCAGCAGCCGGGACAGGGTAAACTATGGCTACACCTTC. Protein: CASSRDRVNYGYTF.

The rearrangement joins TRBV28 to TRBJ2-5; no firm D call. The length of the CDR3 is 14 residues. Germline lookup yields CDR1 MDHEN and CDR2 SYDVKM. V lost 5 bases to trimming and J lost 7 bases, with 17 bases between them. The CDR3 DNA reads TGTGCCAGCAGTAGGGCCAGCCGGCCCGGGACCCAGTACTTC. It translates to CASSRASRPGTQYF.

V and J are TRBV28 and TRBJ2-6; no definite D call. Germline values: CDR1 MDHEN, CDR2 SYDVKM. The V gene lost 5 bases and the J gene lost 0 bases, with 8 bases spanning the gap. There are 15 residues in the CDR3. The CDR3 loop is CASSPFGSGANVLTF. Here the CDR3 DNA reads TGTGCCAGCAGTCCTTTCGGCTCTGGGGCCAACGTCCTGACTTTC.

CDR3 in DNA: TGTGCCAGCAGCTGGGCAGGTTCCGGGGATGGCTACACCTTC. This gives the protein CASSWAGSGDGYTF. This chain uses TRBV7-2 with TRBJ1-2; D not certain. Germline lookup yields CDR1 SGHTA and CDR2 FQGNSA. The CDR3 consists of 14 residues. Trimming cost V 4 bases and J 6 bases, with 15 bases left between them.

There are a few counts of this clone. The CDR3 reads CASGGTGGNQPQHF. The CDR3, as DNA: TGTGCCAGTGGGGGAACAGGGGGCAATCAGCCCCAGCATTTT. This sequence joins TRBV19 and TRBJ1-5, with TRBD1 matching over 7 bases. There are 14 residues in the CDR3. V shed 8 bases, J shed 2 bases, and the junction held 6 bases outside the gene matches. Germline V CDR1 and CDR2: LNHDA, SQIVND (reference sequence).

The genes are TRBV19 and TRBJ1-5; 10 positions agree with TRBD1. CDR3 length: 15 amino acids. V lost 5 bases, J lost 5 bases, and 6 bases stayed unmatched. CDR1 is LNHDA and CDR2 is SQIVND in the germline V gene (reference sequence). In DNA form, the CDR3 reads TGTGCCAGTAGTTTTGACAGGGGGCGGGATCAGCCCCAGCATTTT. As protein: CASSFDRGRDQPQHF. Together with reference TRBV19 and TRBJ1-5, the CDR3 gives the full variable domain: DGGITQSPKYLFRKEGQNVTLSCEQNLNHDAMYWYRQDPGQGLRLIYYSQIVNDFQKGDIAEGYSVSREKKESFPLTVTSAQKNPTAFYLCASSFDRGRDQPQHFGDGTRLSIL.

The V and J genes are TRBV9 and TRBJ2-2, with 9 nucleotides matching TRBD2. Germline CDR1 SGDLS, CDR2 YYNGEE. The CDR3 contains 17 residues. V trimming: 0 bases; J trimming: 5 bases; junction bases outside the gene matches: 8. CDR3 in DNA: TGTGCCAGCAGCGTAGTCTTAGCGGGAGAGAGGACCGGGGAGCTGTTTTTT. Encoded protein: CASSVVLAGERTGELFF. The whole variable domain, remainder taken from reference TRBV9 and TRBJ2-2, is DSGVTQTPKHLITATGQRVTLRCSPRSGDLSVYWYQQSLDQGLQFLIQYYNGEERAKGNILERFSAQQFPDLHSELNLSSLELGDSALYFCASSVVLAGERTGELFFGEGSRLTVL.

This clone was detected once. The gene calls are TRBV9 and TRBJ2-2; no clear D. This CDR3 comprises 14 residues. V was shortened by 0 bases and J by 2 bases, with 5 bases between the two germline ends. Germline V gene lookup returns CDR1 SGDLS and CDR2 YYNGEE. CDR3 coding DNA: TGTGCCAGCAGCGTAGGAGCAAACACCGGGGAGCTGTTTTTT. Protein sequence: CASSVGANTGELFF.

This chain connects TRBV6-1 to TRBJ1-3; tentative D call: TRBD1 (5 bases). V was clipped by 2 bases and J by 0 bases, with 14 bases between them. Germline assignment: CDR1 MNHNS and CDR2 SASEGT. The CDR3 totals 17 residues. The CDR3 spells CASSEFGAVFSGNTIYF. As DNA, the CDR3 is TGTGCCAGCAGTGAATTTGGGGCCGTTTTCTCTGGAAACACCATATATTTT.

This clone was seen many times. The V gene is TRBV27, the J gene TRBJ2-3, with 8 bases that match TRBD2. V shed 10 bases, J shed 2 bases, and the junction held 11 bases outside the gene matches. Germline V gene lookup returns CDR1 MNHEY and CDR2 SMNVEV (reference sequence). The CDR3 has 15 residues. The CDR3 nucleotides are TGTGCCACCGCGGTAGCTAGCGGGCTCACAGATACGCAGTATTTT. Protein: CATAVASGLTDTQYF.

The sample holds many counts of this clone. DNA for the CDR3: TGTGCCAGCAGCAGGGTGACGGGAAAGGTTGGGCAGTATTTT. It translates to CASSRVTGKVGQYF. This chain uses TRBV11-3 with TRBJ2-3; a weak D match, TRBD2 (5 bases). CDR1 SGHNT and CDR2 YENEEA come from the germline V gene. The CDR3 covers 14 residues. V was clipped by 5 bases and J by 11 bases, with 20 bases between them.

The V gene is TRBV2, the J gene TRBJ1-2, with 9 nucleotides matching TRBD1. CDR1 and CDR2 from the germline V gene are SNHLY and FYNNEI. V shed 4 bases and J 7 bases; nucleotides not matched to a gene: 4. This CDR3 is built from 13 residues. DNA for the CDR3: TGTGCCAGCAGTGTGACAGGGGGAGGTGGCTACACCTTC. It encodes CASSVTGGGGYTF.

J is TRBJ2-1 and V is TRBV28, with D perhaps TRBD1 (6 bases). The CDR3 contains 12 residues. The V end was cut by 8 bases, the J end by 9 bases, with 14 bases between. CDR1 and CDR2 from the germline V gene are MDHEN and SYDVKM. The CDR3 loop is CASCETGTEQFF. The CDR3 nucleotides read TGTGCCAGCTGCGAAACAGGGACTGAGCAGTTCTTC.

The V and J genes are TRBV7-6 and TRBJ1-5; no reliable D call. Germline CDR1 is SGHVS and CDR2 is FNYEAQ. The CDR3 has 16 residues. The V and J ends lost 1 base and 9 bases respectively, with 19 bases between them. The CDR3 sequence: CASSLDGGGGLVPQHF. The CDR3 DNA reads as TGTGCCAGCAGCTTAGATGGAGGCGGCGGGTTGGTGCCCCAGCATTTT.

The rearrangement uses TRBV19 and TRBJ2-7; 8 bases are a match to TRBD2. The CDR3 has 14 residues. Germline lookup yields CDR1 LNHDA and CDR2 SQIVND (reference sequence). The V and J ends lost 1 base and 2 bases, in that order; junction bases with no gene match: 1. The chain's CDR3 is CASSIGGLAYEQYF. DNA for the CDR3: TGTGCCAGTAGTATAGGGGGACTAGCCTACGAGCAGTACTTC.

The rearrangement uses TRBV2 and TRBJ2-4, with 7 bases lining up with TRBD1. V shed 4 bases, J shed 12 bases, and the junction held 15 bases outside the gene matches. Germline lookup yields CDR1 SNHLY and CDR2 FYNNEI. The CDR3 sequence is 15 residues long. Here the CDR3 DNA reads TGTGCCAGCAGTGTGGGACAGCCGGGTCTTTTCCCTCAGTACTTC. This sequence encodes CASSVGQPGLFPQYF.

V and J are TRBV9 and TRBJ1-1; no definite D call. In germline, CDR1 is SGDLS, CDR2 YYNGEE. The ends were cut back, 4 bases at V and 8 bases at J, with 18 bases in the middle. CDR3 length: 14 residues. CDR3 DNA sequence: TGTGCCAGCAGCCCCCTCGCGGTGGTAGGGGAAGCTTTCTTT. The encoded protein is CASSPLAVVGEAFF. Together with reference TRBV9 and TRBJ1-1, the CDR3 gives the full variable domain: DSGVTQTPKHLITATGQRVTLRCSPRSGDLSVYWYQQSLDQGLQFLIQYYNGEERAKGNILERFSAQQFPDLHSELNLSSLELGDSALYFCASSPLAVVGEAFFGQGTRLTVV.

This chain uses TRBV3-1 (or the pseudogene TRBV3-2) with TRBJ2-1; TRBD2 agrees at 8 bases. The CDR3 totals 15 residues. Unmatched junction bases numbered 4, after V lost 2 bases and J lost 4 bases. In germline, CDR1 is LGHDT, CDR2 YNNKEL (reference sequence). The CDR3 spells CASSQQLAAYNEQFF. The CDR3 nucleotides are TGTGCCAGCAGCCAACAACTAGCGGCTTACAATGAGCAGTTCTTC.